The TCR beta chain under discussion was sequenced for a study of neurological immune-mediated disorders. Trimming removed 4 bases from V and 3 bases from J, with 11 bases in between. Germline V gene data show CDR1 as SGHDT and CDR2 as YYEEEE. This CDR3 region has 13 residues. The cDNA came from 5'RACE with 10-nucleotide random UMIs. Every sequencing run gave over 200 million TCR-beta sequences, taken from 15-18 subjects. One entry per CDR3 protein results from TCRdb running MiXCR on the 5' RACE reads. The data hold 55,000 to 65,000 distinct CDR3 sequences, with roughly 10% observed a single time. This clonotype appeared many times. Stated time point: longitudinal time-point 1 (baseline). Unsorted libraries came from 2 million PBMCs stored at -80 °C.

Sequenced material: PBMCs. The chain is built from TRBV5-6 and TRBJ2-7; no definite D call. The TCR sequence derives from a male donor with HTLV-1-associated myelopathy (HAM/TSP). CDR3 region: CASSDTWSYEQYF. CDR3 DNA: TGTGCCAGCAGCGACACTTGGAGCTACGAGCAGTACTTC.